The rows below give T cell receptor beta chains drawn from one sample of a study of T cells after yellow fever vaccination. TCRdb re-analysed the 5' RACE reads in MiXCR, keeping a single row per CDR3 protein. The sample lists about 240,000 distinct CDR3 sequences; 3.6% were seen once. The sample was PBMCs, taken 15 days after the yellow fever booster vaccination. These receptors all come from a man between 18 and 35 years old who received the YFV17D yellow fever vaccine. CDR3s include the opening cysteine and the closing phenylalanine or tryptophan. D genes are given only for firm matches. Rows give clone size only sometimes, using once, few, many, or a class for an expanded clone.

15	TRBV20-1	TRBJ2-3	-	many	CSAREPLARVDTQYF	TGCAGTGCTAGGGAACCTCTAGCTCGGGTAGATACGCAGTATTTT
14	TRBV20-1	TRBJ1-2	TRBD1	many	CSASPRTGLDGYTF	TGCAGTGCTAGCCCTCGGACAGGGCTGGATGGCTACACCTTC
15	TRBV7-6	TRBJ2-2	-	many	CASSLGPPNTGELFF	TGTGCCAGCAGCTTAGGCCCCCCGAACACCGGGGAGCTGTTTTTT
15	TRBV12-3/TRBV12-4	TRBJ1-4	-	-	CASSPPTGQNEKLFF	TGTGCCAGCAGCCCCCCCACTGGACAGAATGAAAAACTGTTTTTT
12	TRBV12-3/TRBV12-4	TRBJ2-1	-	many	CASSQTYNEQFF	TGTGCCAGCAGCCAGACTTACAATGAGCAGTTCTTC
12	TRBV7-9	TRBJ2-7	-	many	CASSITSREQYF	TGTGCCAGCAGCATAACTAGTCGCGAGCAGTACTTC
10	TRBV7-9	TRBJ2-7	-	many	CASSGDEQYF	TGTGCCAGCAGCGGCGACGAGCAGTACTTC
12	TRBV20-1	TRBJ2-7	TRBD1	many	CSAGHRGYEQYF	TGCAGTGCTGGGCACAGGGGCTACGAGCAGTACTTC
13	TRBV7-9	TRBJ2-2	-	many	CASSPSGGRELFF	TGTGCCAGCAGCCCCTCCGGGGGCCGGGAGCTGTTTTTT
16	TRBV10-3	TRBJ2-1	TRBD2	many	CAISGSGGNSYNEQFF	TGTGCCATCAGTGGGAGCGGGGGCAATTCCTACAATGAGCAGTTCTTC
14	TRBV11-2	TRBJ1-1	-	many	CASSLVVGRLEAFF	TGTGCCAGCAGCTTAGTTGTAGGGCGGCTTGAAGCTTTCTTT
14	TRBV5-1	TRBJ2-1	TRBD1	many	CASSLGDSGTEQFF	TGCGCCAGCAGCTTGGGGGACAGTGGAACGGAGCAGTTCTTC
16	TRBV30	TRBJ2-7	TRBD1	many	CAWSERSGQGPYEQYF	TGTGCCTGGAGTGAACGCTCCGGACAGGGACCCTACGAGCAGTACTTC
15	TRBV12-3/TRBV12-4	TRBJ2-2	TRBD2	many	CASSGTSTNTGELFF	TGTGCCAGCAGTGGGACTAGCACGAACACCGGGGAGCTGTTTTTT
15	TRBV12-3/TRBV12-4	TRBJ2-3	-	many	CASSNRALATDTQYF	TGTGCCAGCAGCAACAGGGCCTTAGCCACAGATACGCAGTATTTT
16	TRBV29-1	TRBJ2-2	TRBD1	many	CSATGQGTENTGELFF	TGCAGCGCCACCGGACAGGGTACGGAAAACACCGGGGAGCTGTTTTTT
12	TRBV12-3/TRBV12-4	TRBJ2-1	-	many	CASSLTRGSQFF	TGTGCCAGCAGTTTAACCCGGGGGAGCCAGTTCTTC
13	TRBV7-9	TRBJ2-7	-	many	CASSPGQVYEQYF	TGTGCCAGCAGCCCGGGGCAGGTCTACGAGCAGTACTTC
13	TRBV20-1	TRBJ1-5	TRBD1	many	CSAQPQGGQPQHF	TGCAGTGCCCAGCCCCAGGGGGGTCAGCCCCAGCATTTT
12	TRBV5-1	TRBJ2-1	-	many	CASSFQSDEQFF	TGCGCCAGCAGCTTCCAGTCCGATGAGCAGTTCTTC
15	TRBV6-5	TRBJ1-6	-	many	CASSYGGSYNSPLHF	TGTGCCAGCAGTTACGGCGGCTCCTATAATTCACCCCTCCACTTT
14	TRBV7-2	TRBJ2-7	TRBD2	many	CASSLEPGRYEQYF	TGTGCCAGCAGCTTAGAACCCGGGAGGTACGAGCAGTACTTC
15	TRBV6-5	TRBJ2-5	-	many	CASSYSGGAQETQYF	TGTGCCAGCAGTTACTCCGGGGGAGCTCAAGAGACCCAGTACTTC
15	TRBV12-3/TRBV12-4	TRBJ1-1	-	many	CASSLTLIMNTEAFF	TGTGCCAGCAGTTTGACACTAATCATGAACACTGAAGCTTTCTTT
16	TRBV6-5	TRBJ2-3	-	-	CASSYGGGGPTDTQYF	TGTGCCAGCAGTTACGGCGGAGGGGGACCCACAGATACGCAGTATTTT
12	TRBV6-2/TRBV6-3	TRBJ2-2	-	many	CASRTDPGELFF	TGTGCCAGCAGAACGGACCCCGGGGAGCTGTTTTTT
13	TRBV10-3	TRBJ2-7	-	many	CAISEQTPRGQYF	TGTGCCATCAGTGAGCAGACCCCCCGCGGGCAGTACTTC
14	TRBV3-1	TRBJ2-3	-	few	CASSPRLAPDTQYF	TGTGCCAGCAGCCCCAGACTCGCTCCAGATACGCAGTATTTT
12	TRBV6-6	TRBJ2-7	TRBD1	many	CASGTGAYEQYF	TGTGCCAGTGGGACAGGGGCCTACGAGCAGTACTTC
15	TRBV7-2	TRBJ1-1	TRBD1	many	CASSLVFTGTGKAFF	TGTGCCAGCAGCTTGGTCTTTACCGGGACAGGGAAAGCTTTCTTT
18	TRBV6-2/TRBV6-3	TRBJ2-2	TRBD1	many	CASSYTKDRAGFTGELFF	TGTGCCAGCAGTTACACAAAGGACAGGGCGGGATTCACCGGGGAGCTGTTTTTT
15	TRBV28	TRBJ1-2	-	-	CASSTSGTPAGGYTF	TGTGCCAGCAGTACATCCGGGACTCCGGCGGGGGGCTACACCTTC
16	TRBV24-1	TRBJ2-1	-	many	CATSDAGASRYNEQFF	TGTGCCACCAGTGATGCAGGGGCTTCCCGCTACAATGAGCAGTTCTTC
15	TRBV9	TRBJ2-3	-	-	CASSENYRGTDTQYF	TGTGCCAGCAGCGAGAACTACAGGGGCACAGATACGCAGTATTTT
13	TRBV23-1	TRBJ2-7	-	few	CASSHVSTYEQYF	TGCGCCAGCAGTCACGTTTCCACCTACGAGCAGTACTTC
16	TRBV7-2	TRBJ2-7	-	many	CASSLVIQEASYEQYF	TGTGCCAGCAGCTTAGTAATCCAGGAGGCCTCCTACGAGCAGTACTTC
12	TRBV19	TRBJ1-1	-	many	CASKIGSAEAFF	TGTGCCAGTAAAATTGGTTCGGCTGAAGCTTTCTTT
13	TRBV15	TRBJ1-2	-	many	CATSRDEGRGYTF	TGTGCCACCAGCAGAGATGAGGGAAGGGGCTACACCTTC
15	TRBV6-2/TRBV6-3	TRBJ2-6	-	few	CASSYIFSGANVLTF	TGTGCCAGCAGTTACATCTTCTCTGGGGCCAACGTCCTGACTTTC
16	TRBV4-1	TRBJ2-4	-	many	CASSQPRDLAKNIQYF	TGCGCCAGCAGCCAACCCAGGGACCTAGCCAAAAACATTCAGTACTTC
14	TRBV7-2	TRBJ1-5	TRBD1	many	CASSLAGQGQPQHF	TGTGCCAGCAGCTTAGCAGGACAGGGCCAGCCCCAGCATTTT
14	TRBV29-1	TRBJ2-5	-	many	CSVDCPDGMETQYF	TGCAGCGTTGACTGCCCGGACGGGATGGAGACCCAGTACTTC
18	TRBV5-1	TRBJ1-5	-	many	CASSVFPQEGRSNQPQHF	TGCGCCAGCAGCGTGTTCCCTCAGGAGGGGAGAAGCAATCAGCCCCAGCATTTT
14	TRBV5-1	TRBJ2-2	TRBD1	few	CASTTQGTKGELFF	TGCGCCAGCACGACACAGGGGACAAAGGGGGAGCTGTTTTTT
13	TRBV5-1	TRBJ1-2	-	many	CASSSGLSFGYTF	TGCGCCAGCAGCTCGGGACTGTCGTTTGGCTACACCTTC
17	TRBV28	TRBJ2-6	-	few	CASSTPLGATGANVLTF	TGTGCCAGCAGCACCCCTCTGGGGGCGACTGGGGCCAACGTCCTGACTTTC
13	TRBV19	TRBJ1-2	-	many	CASSMGGSYGYTF	TGTGCCAGTAGTATGGGGGGAAGCTATGGCTACACCTTC
14	TRBV6-5	TRBJ1-3	-	few	CASSNPDAGNTIYF	TGTGCCAGCAGTAACCCGGACGCTGGAAACACCATATATTTT
15	TRBV18	TRBJ1-4	TRBD1	many	CASSFRDRDHEKLFF	TGTGCCAGCTCGTTCCGGGACAGGGATCATGAAAAACTGTTTTTT
15	TRBV7-2	TRBJ2-7	-	many	CASSSRPGVYYEQYF	TGTGCCAGCAGCTCACGGCCCGGGGTTTACTACGAGCAGTACTTC
17	TRBV7-8	TRBJ2-3	-	many	CASSRQEGVRSTDTQYF	TGTGCCAGCAGTCGCCAGGAAGGGGTCCGTAGCACAGATACGCAGTATTTT
12	TRBV7-9	TRBJ1-1	-	many	CASSLDAGEAFF	TGTGCCAGCAGCTTAGACGCGGGAGAAGCTTTCTTT